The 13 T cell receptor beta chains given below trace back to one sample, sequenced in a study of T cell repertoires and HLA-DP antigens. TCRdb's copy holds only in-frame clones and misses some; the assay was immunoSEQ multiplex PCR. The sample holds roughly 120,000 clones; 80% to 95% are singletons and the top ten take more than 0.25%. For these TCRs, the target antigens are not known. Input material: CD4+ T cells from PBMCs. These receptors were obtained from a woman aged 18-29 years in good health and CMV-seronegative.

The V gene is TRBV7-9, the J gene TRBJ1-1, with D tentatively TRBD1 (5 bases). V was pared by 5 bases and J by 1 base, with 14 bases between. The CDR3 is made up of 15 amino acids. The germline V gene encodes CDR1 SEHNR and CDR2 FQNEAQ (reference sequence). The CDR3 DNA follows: TGTGCCAGCAGCACCACCGGGACGACGAACACTGAAGCTTTCTTT. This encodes CASSTTGTTNTEAFF.

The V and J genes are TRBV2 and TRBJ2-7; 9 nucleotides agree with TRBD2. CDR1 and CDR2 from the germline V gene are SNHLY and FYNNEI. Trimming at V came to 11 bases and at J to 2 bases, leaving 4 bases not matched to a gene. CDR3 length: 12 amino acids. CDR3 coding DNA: TGTGCCTCTAGCGGGGACACCTACGAGCAGTACTTC. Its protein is CASSGDTYEQYF.

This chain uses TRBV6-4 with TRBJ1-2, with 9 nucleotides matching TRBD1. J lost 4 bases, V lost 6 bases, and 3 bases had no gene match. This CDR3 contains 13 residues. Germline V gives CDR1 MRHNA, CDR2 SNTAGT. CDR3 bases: TGTGCCAGCAGACAGGGGGCGAGCTATGGCTACACCTTC. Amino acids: CASRQGASYGYTF.

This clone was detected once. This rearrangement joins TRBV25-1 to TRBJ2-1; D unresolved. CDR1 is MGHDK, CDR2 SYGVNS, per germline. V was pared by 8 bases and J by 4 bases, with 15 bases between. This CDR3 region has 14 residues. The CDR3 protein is CASARAVGYNEQFF. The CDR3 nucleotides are TGTGCCAGCGCTAGGGCGGTGGGATACAATGAGCAGTTCTTC.

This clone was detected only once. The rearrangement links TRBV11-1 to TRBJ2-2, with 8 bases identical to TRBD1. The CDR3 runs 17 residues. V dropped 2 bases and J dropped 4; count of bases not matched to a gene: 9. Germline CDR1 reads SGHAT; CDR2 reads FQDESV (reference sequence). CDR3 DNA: TGTGCCAGCAGCTTATCGCAGGGGGCGCAGGGCACCGGGGAGCTGTTTTTT. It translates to CASSLSQGAQGTGELFF.

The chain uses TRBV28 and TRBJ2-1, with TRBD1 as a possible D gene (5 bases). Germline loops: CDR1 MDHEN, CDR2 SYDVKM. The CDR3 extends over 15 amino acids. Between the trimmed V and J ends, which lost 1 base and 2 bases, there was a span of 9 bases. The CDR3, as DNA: TGTGCCAGCAGTTTATTAGTGACAGCCTACAATGAGCAGTTCTTC. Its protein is CASSLLVTAYNEQFF.

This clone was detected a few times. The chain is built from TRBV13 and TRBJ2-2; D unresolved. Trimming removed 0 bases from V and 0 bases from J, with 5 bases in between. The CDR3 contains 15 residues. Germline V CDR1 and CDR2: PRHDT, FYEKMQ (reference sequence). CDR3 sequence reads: CASSLGQTNTGELFF. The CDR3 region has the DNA TGTGCCAGCAGCTTAGGGCAGACGAACACCGGGGAGCTGTTTTTT. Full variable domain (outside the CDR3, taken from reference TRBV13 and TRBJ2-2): AAGVIQSPRHLIKEKRETATLKCYPIPRHDTVYWYQQGPGQDPQFLISFYEKMQSDKGSIPDRFSAQQFSDYHSELNMSSLELGDSALYFCASSLGQTNTGELFFGEGSRLTVL.

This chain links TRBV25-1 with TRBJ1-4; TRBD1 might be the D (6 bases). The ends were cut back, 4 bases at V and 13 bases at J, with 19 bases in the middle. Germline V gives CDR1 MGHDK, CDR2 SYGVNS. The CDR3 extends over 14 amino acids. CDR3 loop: CASSARGGAARLFF. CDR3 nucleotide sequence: TGTGCCAGCAGTGCCCGAGGGGGGGCGGCTAGACTGTTTTTT.

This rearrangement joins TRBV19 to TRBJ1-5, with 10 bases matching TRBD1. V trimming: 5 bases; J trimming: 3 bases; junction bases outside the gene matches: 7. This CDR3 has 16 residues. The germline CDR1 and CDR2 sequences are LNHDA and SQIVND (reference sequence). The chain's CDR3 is CASSAPGQGFNQPQHF. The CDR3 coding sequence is TGTGCCAGTAGTGCCCCGGGACAGGGGTTCAATCAGCCCCAGCATTTT. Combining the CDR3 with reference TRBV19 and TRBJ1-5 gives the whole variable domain DGGITQSPKYLFRKEGQNVTLSCEQNLNHDAMYWYRQDPGQGLRLIYYSQIVNDFQKGDIAEGYSVSREKKESFPLTVTSAQKNPTAFYLCASSAPGQGFNQPQHFGDGTRLSIL.

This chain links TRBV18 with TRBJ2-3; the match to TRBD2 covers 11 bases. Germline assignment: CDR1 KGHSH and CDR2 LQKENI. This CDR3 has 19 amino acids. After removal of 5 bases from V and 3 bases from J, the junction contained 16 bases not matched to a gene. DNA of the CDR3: TGTGCCAGCTCAGCGGGATTAGCGGGAGGGCCGAAACCGACAGATACGCAGTATTTT. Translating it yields CASSAGLAGGPKPTDTQYF. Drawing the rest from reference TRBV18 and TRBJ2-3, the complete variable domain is NAGVMQNPRHLVRRRGQEARLRCSPMKGHSHVYWYRQLPEEGLKFMVYLQKENIIDESGMPKERFSAEFPKEGPSILRIQQVVRGDSAAYFCASSAGLAGGPKPTDTQYFGPGTRLTVL.

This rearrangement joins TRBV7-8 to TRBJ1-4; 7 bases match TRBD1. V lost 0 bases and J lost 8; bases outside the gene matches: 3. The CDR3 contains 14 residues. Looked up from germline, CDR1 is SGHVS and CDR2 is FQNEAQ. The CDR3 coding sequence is TGTGCCAGCAGCTTAGCTTCAGGGGGGGAAAAACTGTTTTTT. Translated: CASSLASGGEKLFF.

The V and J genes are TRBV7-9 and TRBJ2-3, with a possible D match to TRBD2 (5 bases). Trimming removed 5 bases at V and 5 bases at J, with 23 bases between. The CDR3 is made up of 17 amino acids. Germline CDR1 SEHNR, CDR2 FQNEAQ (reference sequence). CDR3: CASSPFADSAEGDTQYF. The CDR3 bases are TGTGCCAGCAGCCCTTTCGCGGATTCAGCCGAGGGAGATACGCAGTATTTT.

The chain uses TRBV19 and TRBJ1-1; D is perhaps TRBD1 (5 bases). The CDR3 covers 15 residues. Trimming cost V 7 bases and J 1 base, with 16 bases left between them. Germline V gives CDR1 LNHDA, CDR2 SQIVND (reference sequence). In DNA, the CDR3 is TGTGCCAGTACACAAATAGGGGCACAGAACACTGAAGCTTTCTTT. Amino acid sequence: CASTQIGAQNTEAFF.